This TCR beta chain was recorded in a study of cytomegalovirus exposure and HLA in healthy donors (TCRdb year 2017). As for the study more broadly: In an earlier analysis of several hundred of the donors, under 300 Gb of sequence data and approximately 120 million unique TCR beta sequences from about 179 million T cells were reported. The number of donors typed differed by locus, with roughly 620-640 for A, B, C, DRB1 and DQB1, roughly 520 for DQA1, about 610 for DPA1, and 400 to 490 for DPB1. A later genetic analysis used genome-wide SNP genotypes for 398 of the 666 donors, treating that subset as a discovery cohort. A later analysis re-examined previously published TCR beta repertoires from 610 or so donors and added high-resolution HLA genotyping to investigate patterns of TCR occurrence. The study aimed to test whether cataloging public T cell receptors could reveal signatures of past pathogen exposure. Five DR-DQ haplotypes were handled as single units for association and clustering because linkage in the cohort was strong. Every repertoire in the discovery cohort had been generated on one and the same sequencing platform. A separate validation cohort of roughly 130 different subjects was used in addition to the roughly 620-subject first cohort. In the later analysis, no new phenotypic data were used to find candidate immune exposures; instead, reliance was placed on TCR beta sequences and their occurrence across donors. The study profiled the T cell repertoires of around 700 subjects by immunosequencing and related them to cytomegalovirus serostatus. An earlier analysis of around 540 of the donors applied high-throughput TCR beta sequencing to assess whether each TCR beta V gene segment acted as functional or pseudogenic. Donor age, sex, ethnicity and CMV serostatus were compiled alongside the repertoire data. The study combined high-throughput TCR immunosequencing, statistical association of individual TCRs with disease status, and machine learning to predict cytomegalovirus infection status. Of the approximately 400 genotyped donors, about 80% fell in the genetic ancestry cluster associated with self-reported Caucasian donors. HLA typing included class I and class II loci at four-digit resolution. Approximately 310 gigabases of sequencing data and 70 million to 100 million unique TCR sequences were included in an early release covering 550 to 650 HLA-typed donors. On average, around 240,000 unique TCR beta nucleotide sequences were sequenced per donor among a few hundred genotyped donors of the cohort, with roughly 18% of those sequences being non-productive. The study at large found these results: Presence/absence analyses assumed roughly uniform sequencing depth across donors, an assumption that may not hold. A later genetic analysis reported fewer N-insertions in productive TCRs among donors in an Asian-associated ancestry cluster than the approximately 670-donor mean. It was suggested by the authors that the approach could potentially be generalized to other disease states and immunological phenotypes. In both the original and validation cohorts, the classifier was reported to diagnose cytomegalovirus status with high specificity and sensitivity. Most CMV-associated TCR beta chains appeared to be HLA-restricted in a later analysis, and the HLA associations seemed to be driven largely by CMV exposure. Most TCR sequences were seen in very few donors, while some public TCRs were found in many individuals. A cluster of highly shared sequence variants was judged likely to represent a technical artifact of the sequencing pipeline. Strong co-occurrence of HLA alleles, especially DR and DQ, made assigning TCR associations to individual alleles difficult. V-gene and J-gene trimming of TCR beta chains was associated with a missense DCLRE1C variant in a later genetic analysis, and the association was replicated in an independent cohort. This cohort had only TCR beta chains sequenced, and the lack of alpha or paired-chain data limited which features could be detected. Some IMGT-functional V segments, including TRBV6-2 and TRBV6-3, could not be told apart with the 87-base-pair reads, so those segments were excluded. Linkage disequilibrium might explain the correlated functional status among segregating V segments, but an unknown experimental factor could not be ruled out. Because HLA typing was missing for some donors at each locus, association tests included only the typed subset. Because counts were too low, 15 to 20 rarely observed V segments, including chromosome 9 orphons, were excluded from the earlier analysis of 500 to 700 of the donors. Immune exposure information for the cohort was limited to CMV serostatus. In an earlier analysis of around 600 of the donors, most TCR beta V segments were observed in productive rearrangements about 87% or about 30% of the time, broadly matching IMGT annotations. A further reported finding was that TCR beta sequences accurately predicted the HLA-A and HLA-B alleles for most subjects in the first cohort. Specific HLA alleles were associated with 15,000 to 20,000 TCR beta sequences at a false discovery rate of 0.05 in a later analysis. In a later analysis, TCR association rates were found to vary across HLA loci, with the most associated TCRs seen for DRB1 alleles and the fewest for HLA-C alleles. A few of the identified cytomegalovirus-associated TCR beta chains were confirmed in vitro to be specific for cytomegalovirus antigens. According to a later analysis, parvovirus B19, influenza, CMV and Epstein-Barr virus appeared linked to several top co-occurrence clusters. In the study, about 150 TCR beta chains were listed as associated with cytomegalovirus. A later analysis found that HLA-associated TCR beta chains were more clonally expanded and had lower generation probabilities than equally common non-associated chains.

Receptors were amplified or captured by the immunoSEQ multiplex PCR assay. The multiplex PCR relied on a mix of 60 forward primers for TCR Vbeta segments and 13 reverse primers for TCR Jbeta segments. The CDR3 region of rearranged TCR beta genes was amplified from genomic DNA with a multiplex PCR assay. The Illumina HiSeq System was used to sequence the amplified TCR beta libraries as 87-base-pair reads. Turning to the authors' computational methods: A later analysis tallied approximately 87 million unique TCR beta chains across the 666 repertoires, and some 10 million of those chains were shared by two or more donors. Raw reads were error-corrected and collapsed into unique sequences with a nearest-neighbor algorithm that merged closely related sequences to remove PCR and sequencing errors. V, D and J gene segments were assigned by aligning CDR3 sequences to IMGT reference sequences. Each retained sequence needed at least a six-nucleotide match to both a V gene segment and a J gene segment. A rearrangement was called productive if the CDR3 had no stop codons and remained in frame with V and J, and every other rearrangement was called non-productive. Following IMGT convention, CDR3 was defined as the stretch from the second conserved V-encoded cysteine up to the conserved J-encoded phenylalanine. Sequences without an unambiguous match to a single V gene segment were excluded from the earlier analysis of 450 to 650 of the donors. An earlier analysis of a few hundred of the donors called V segments functional above 56.7% productive rearrangements and segregating when the between-donor standard deviation exceeded 5%. To diagnose cytomegalovirus status from the catalog of TCR beta chain sequences, a statistical classification framework was built. V and J gene assignment, in a later analysis, came from comparing TCR nucleotide sequences with IMGT/GENE-DB human TR gene sequences. The TCRdist pipeline was used in a later analysis to assign CDR3 sequences and most-parsimonious VDJ recombination scenarios. In a later analysis, each TCR beta chain was defined by its CDR3 amino acid sequence together with its V-gene family, and reads without a unique V-gene family were excluded. In a later analysis, approximately 590 highly shared, low-generation-probability nucleotide sequences were removed to address suspected cross-contamination and a sequencing artifact. In a later analysis, a clonal expansion index for each public chain was calculated from normalized within-repertoire ranks of inferred template counts. In a later analysis, generation probabilities were computed with a VDJ recombination model fitted to out-of-frame rearrangements, and the resulting probabilities were checked against IGoR. A later analysis scored TCR-TCR, TCR-HLA and TCR-CMV co-occurrence with hypergeometric tests, applying a repertoire-size bias correction to TCR pairs. A later analysis estimated false discovery rates by permuting HLA or CMV assignments 20 times. In a later analysis, co-occurring TCRs were grouped using DBSCAN, and TCRdist sequence similarity was added for clustering within HLA-allele-positive subsets. Repertoires with fewer than 30,000 or more than 120,000 public chains were left out of co-occurrence clustering, as were about five repertoires with anomalous nucleotide sharing. TCRdb took this table from immuneACCESS and kept in-frame rearrangements with V and J called. Such tables lack part of the clones; where checked against another copy, unresolved V genes explain under half of the gap, and the rest is unexplained. Clone size and V and J calls were adopted from that table, with D and trimming inferred from the DNA. The table for this sample lists 90,000 to 150,000 clones; roughly three fifths of them were counted only once. Clones ranked in the top ten supply about 9% of the sample.

This clone appeared a few times. Its antigen remains undetermined. No base quality values were provided; no much bigger clone lies one nucleotide off. CDR1 and CDR2 were assigned from the germline V gene as MDHEN and SYDVKM. Trimming at the junction amounts to 6 bases on V and 3 bases on J, and the germline ends lie 12 bases apart. From the cysteine through the phenylalanine, the CDR3 covers 13 amino acids. CDR3 DNA is the only sequence kept; it has 39 bases, read in frame from the first base. In total, roughly 670 healthy bone marrow donors made up the cohort. Cohort members were all nominally healthy when sampled, although unrecorded immune exposures were likely present. The donor tested CMV seropositive and was one of the 289 seropositive cohort members. A peripheral blood sample was provided by each donor, and peripheral blood mononuclear cells were used for TCR beta sequencing. The Qiagen DNeasy Blood Extraction Kit was used to extract genomic DNA from the blood cell samples.

Sequencing used PBMCs. The chain links TRBV28 with TRBJ2-7, and possibly TRBD1, on 6 matching bases. The origin of this receptor is a man in his forties in good health and CMV-seropositive. The nucleotides are TGTGCCAGCAGCCGGACAGAGTTCTACGAGCAGTACTTC. This codes for CASSRTEFYEQYF.